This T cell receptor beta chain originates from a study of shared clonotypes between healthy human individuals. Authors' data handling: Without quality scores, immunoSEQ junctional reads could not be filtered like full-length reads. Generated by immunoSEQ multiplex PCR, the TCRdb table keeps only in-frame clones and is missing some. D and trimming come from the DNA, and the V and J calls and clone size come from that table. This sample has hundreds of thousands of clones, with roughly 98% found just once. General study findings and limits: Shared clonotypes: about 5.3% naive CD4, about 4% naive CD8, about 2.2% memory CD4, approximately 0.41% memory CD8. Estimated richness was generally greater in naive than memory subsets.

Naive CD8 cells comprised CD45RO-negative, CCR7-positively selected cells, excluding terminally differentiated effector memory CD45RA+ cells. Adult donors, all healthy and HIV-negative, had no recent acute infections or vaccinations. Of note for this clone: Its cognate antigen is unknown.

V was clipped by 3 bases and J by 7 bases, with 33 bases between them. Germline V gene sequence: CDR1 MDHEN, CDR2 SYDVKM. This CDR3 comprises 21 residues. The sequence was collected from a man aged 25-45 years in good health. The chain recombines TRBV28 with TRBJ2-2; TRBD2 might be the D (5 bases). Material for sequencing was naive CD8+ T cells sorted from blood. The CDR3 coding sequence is TGTGCCAGCAGTTTTCTCGTCTTCGGGGTAAAGAAGGCTGGTGAGGGCGGGGAGCTGTTTTTT. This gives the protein CASSFLVFGVKKAGEGGELFF.